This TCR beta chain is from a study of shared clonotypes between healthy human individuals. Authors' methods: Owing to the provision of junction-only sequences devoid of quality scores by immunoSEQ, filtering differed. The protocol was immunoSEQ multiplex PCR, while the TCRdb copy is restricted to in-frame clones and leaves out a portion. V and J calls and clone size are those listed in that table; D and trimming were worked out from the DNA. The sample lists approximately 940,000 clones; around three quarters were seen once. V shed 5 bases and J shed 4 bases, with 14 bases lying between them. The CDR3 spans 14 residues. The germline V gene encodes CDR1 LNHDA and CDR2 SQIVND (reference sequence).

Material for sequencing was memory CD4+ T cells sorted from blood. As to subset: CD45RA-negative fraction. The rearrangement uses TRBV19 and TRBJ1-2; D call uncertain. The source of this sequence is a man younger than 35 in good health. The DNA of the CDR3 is TGTGCCAGTAGTCCGCGTCAGGTCCTCTATGGCTACACCTTC. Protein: CASSPRQVLYGYTF.